The rows below give T cell receptor beta chains drawn from one sample of a study of T cells in Graves' hyperthyroidism and ophthalmopathy. Each CDR3 protein is one row after TCRdb ran MiXCR on the multiplex PCR reads. The data show approximately 400,000 distinct CDR3 sequences, 19% seen once. Sequencing was performed on blood. The receptors originated from a woman aged 18-29 years with Graves' hyperthyroidism. Each CDR3 is given with its conserved first and last residue. The D gene is left open where the match is weak.

TRBV12-3/TRBV12-4	-	CASSLSIQQETQYF
TRBV20-1	TRBD1	CSARVTGGVDQPQHF
TRBV6-2/TRBV6-3	-	CASSYSRDRFWNTEAFF
TRBV6-1	TRBD2	CASSGSSGGPTDTQYF
TRBV25-1	-	CASSEWDTRETQYF
TRBV13	-	CASSPKGQRRETQYF
TRBV6-1	TRBD2	CAASLAGPRETQYF
TRBV6-5	-	CANKVTGRNEQYF
TRBV3-1	-	CASSIGGRGNTIYF
TRBV4-2	TRBD2	CASSHPGTSGTGELFF
TRBV30	TRBD1	CAWSLVPGGTEAFF
TRBV28	-	CASTPPGFGNQPQHF
TRBV2	-	CASSERIIAGELFF
TRBV5-1	-	CASSLDGAGSYEQYF
TRBV18	-	CASSPRGADTEAFF
TRBV5-1	-	CASRIRPYEQYF
TRBV5-5	TRBD1	CASSLGQGRNTIYF
TRBV7-9	-	CASSLVYYGYTF
TRBV6-2/TRBV6-3	-	CASRMTGTLRLGYGYTF
TRBV12-3/TRBV12-4	-	CASSLRSRMSYTF
TRBV2	TRBD1	CASSVDRGHEQYF
TRBV4-1	-	CASSQDQRRQETQYF
TRBV5-1	-	CASTTAGAKNTGELFF
TRBV12-3/TRBV12-4	-	CASSPGGTETQYF
TRBV28	-	CASSFGSFNYGYTF
TRBV5-1	-	CASSYGPRGELFF
TRBV5-1	-	CASKAVGGNPGELFF
TRBV29-1	-	CSVDDSSYEQYF
TRBV6-4	-	CASSPDEHQPQHF
TRBV20-1	-	CSARGQGSNQPQHF
TRBV11-1	TRBD1	CASSGRQGQTPGANVLTF
TRBV19	-	CASNPRVEVPNTEAFF
TRBV27	TRBD1	CASSFLQGAGGELFF
TRBV5-4	TRBD1	CASSLGTGGFSNQPQHF
TRBV7-9	TRBD2	CASTLGGTTGELFF
TRBV12-3/TRBV12-4	-	CASSFGRVGETQYF
TRBV12-3/TRBV12-4	-	CASSAPTETNQPQHF
TRBV19	-	CASSLFGRSVSLAKNIQYF
TRBV12-3/TRBV12-4	-	CASSLAGTLRNQPQHF
TRBV11-2	TRBD1	CASSLWTGRSGNTIYF
TRBV20-1	-	CSASPPGGGTSNQPQHF
TRBV6-2/TRBV6-3	-	CASSALGSGNTEAFF
TRBV20-1	TRBD2	CSARDVRGVNGELFF
TRBV6-5	-	CASSYGQGHGNGYTF
TRBV6-1	TRBD1	CATTIDRASYEQYF
TRBV6-2/TRBV6-3	-	CASSGTRSWNQPQHF
TRBV7-7	-	CASSLRIYTGELFF
TRBV11-1	TRBD1	CASSIIDRGNSYEQYF